A single T cell receptor beta chain is shown here with its context. Its antigen is undetermined. These data originate in a study of shared clonotypes between healthy human individuals. General study findings and limits: With few donors, the genetic and exposure-history diversity represented was limited. With several donors compared, around 4.7% of naive CD4 clonotypes were shared.

The CDR3 extends over 13 amino acids. The J segment lost 9 bases and the V segment lost 7 bases, leaving 12 bases of the junction unmatched. From germline, CDR1 is SQVTM and CDR2 ANQGSEA. Clones were read by immunoSEQ multiplex PCR, and TCRdb kept only the in-frame ones, dropping some. This table has fewer than 1.8 million clones, approximately 98.5% appearing once. Sequencing input: naive CD4+ T cells sorted from blood. Described subset: CD45RA+ positively selected. The chain carries TRBV29-1 and TRBJ2-7; 10 bases are a match to TRBD1. The TCR originated in a man aged 30 to 39 in good health. The CDR3 DNA reads as TGCAGCGCTGGGACAGGGGTAGGTGGGTGGCAGTACTTC. As protein: CSAGTGVGGWQYF.